This T cell receptor (beta chain) is from a study of T cell responses to AZD1222 COVID-19 vaccine. Study information: It was second doses at about 4 or about 12 weeks that were pooled.

Whole-study results and caveats: Rises in breadth and depth of Spike-specific TCRs came after two AZD1222 doses. Repertoire sampling was restricted to post-peak T cell response timepoints. Clonal diversity may have been underestimated in mostly white British donors.

Sequencing was performed with immunoSEQ multiplex PCR; in TCRdb, only in-frame clones are kept and a portion is missing. This table has around 130,000 clones, approximately 94% appearing once. Trimming pared 5 bases from V and 3 bases from J, leaving 12 bases between. This CDR3 is built from 14 residues. The germline CDR1 and CDR2 sequences are MNHEY and SVGAGI. In the case of this clone: Its antigen is unknown.

The chain employs TRBV6-5 and TRBJ2-3; D is unclear. The receptor was isolated from an adult in good health. This specimen was peripheral blood, taken on day 0 of AZD1222 vaccination. The CDR3 nucleotides are TGTGCCAGCAGTCCCCGAATCGGTACAGATACGCAGTATTTT. Amino acid sequence: CASSPRIGTDTQYF.